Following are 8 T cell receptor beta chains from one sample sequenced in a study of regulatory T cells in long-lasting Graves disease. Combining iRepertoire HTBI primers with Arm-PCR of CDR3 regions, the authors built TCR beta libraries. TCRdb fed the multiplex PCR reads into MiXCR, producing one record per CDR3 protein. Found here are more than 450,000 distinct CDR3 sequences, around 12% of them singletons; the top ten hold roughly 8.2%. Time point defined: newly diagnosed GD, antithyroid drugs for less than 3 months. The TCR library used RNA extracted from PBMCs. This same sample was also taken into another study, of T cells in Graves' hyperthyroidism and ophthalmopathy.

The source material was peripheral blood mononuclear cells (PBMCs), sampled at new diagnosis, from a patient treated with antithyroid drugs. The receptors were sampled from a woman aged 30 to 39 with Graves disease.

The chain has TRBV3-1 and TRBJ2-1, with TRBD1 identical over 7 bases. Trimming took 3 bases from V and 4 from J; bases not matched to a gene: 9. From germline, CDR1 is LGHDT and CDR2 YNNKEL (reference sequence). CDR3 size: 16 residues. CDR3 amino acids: CASSHPLRDRYNEQFF. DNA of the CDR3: TGTGCCAGCAGCCACCCACTCCGGGACAGATACAATGAGCAGTTCTTC.

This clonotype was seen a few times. DNA of the CDR3: TGTGCCAGCAGCCAAAGGGGGGGAGGATCAGGTGAGCAGTTCTTC. This sequence encodes CASSQRGGGSGEQFF. V is TRBV14 and J is TRBJ2-1, with a possible D match to TRBD2 (7 bases). CDR3 length: 15 amino acids. Trimming removed 2 bases at V and 9 bases at J, with 17 bases between. CDR1 and CDR2 from the germline V gene are SGHDN and FVKESK.

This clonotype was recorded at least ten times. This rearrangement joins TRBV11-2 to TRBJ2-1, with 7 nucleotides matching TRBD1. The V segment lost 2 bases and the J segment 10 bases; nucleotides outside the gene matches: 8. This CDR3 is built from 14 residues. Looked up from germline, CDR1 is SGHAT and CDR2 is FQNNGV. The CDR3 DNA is TGTGCCAGCAGCTTATTACAGGGGATTTTGGAGCAGTTCTTC. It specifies CASSLLQGILEQFF.

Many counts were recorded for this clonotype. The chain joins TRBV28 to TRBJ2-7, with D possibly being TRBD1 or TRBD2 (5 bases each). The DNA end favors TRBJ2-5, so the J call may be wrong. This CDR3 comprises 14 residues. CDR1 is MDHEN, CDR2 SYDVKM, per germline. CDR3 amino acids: CASSLRGARETQYF. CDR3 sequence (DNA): TGTGCCAGCAGTTTAAGAGGGGCTCGGGAGACCCAGTACTTC.

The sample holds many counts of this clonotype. In nucleotides, the CDR3 is TGTGCCAGCAGTGAAGTGACAGGGTATGCAACTAATGAAAAACTGTTTTTT. Its protein product is CASSEVTGYATNEKLFF. This chain joins TRBV6-1 and TRBJ1-4; 7 bases are shared with TRBD1. The CDR3 extends over 17 amino acids. Germline CDR1 reads MNHNS; CDR2 reads SASEGT. V shed 1 base and J 0 bases; nucleotides not matched to a gene: 5.

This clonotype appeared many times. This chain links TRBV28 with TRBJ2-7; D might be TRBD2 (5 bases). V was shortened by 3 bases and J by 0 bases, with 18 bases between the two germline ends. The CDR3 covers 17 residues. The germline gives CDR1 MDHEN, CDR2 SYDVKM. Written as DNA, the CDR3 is TGTGCCAGCAGTTTTCCTACGCTTGGCGGGTACTCCTACGAGCAGTACTTC. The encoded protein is CASSFPTLGGYSYEQYF.

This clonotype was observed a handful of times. CDR3 sequence (DNA): TGTGCCAGCACCCTCAAACCGGAACTAGTCGGGCAAGAGACCCAGTACTTC. It yields the protein CASTLKPELVGQETQYF. The chain links TRBV12-3 or TRBV12-4 to TRBJ2-5; possibly TRBD2 for D (5 bases). This CDR3 spans 17 amino acids. Trimming stripped 7 bases from V and 2 bases from J, with 23 bases between.

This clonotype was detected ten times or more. CDR3: CASIPVDGDLMNTEAFF. The CDR3 nucleotides read TGTGCCAGCATACCCGTCGACGGGGACCTAATGAACACTGAAGCTTTCTTT. The chain has TRBV2 and TRBJ1-1; weak D call: TRBD1 (5 bases). V was trimmed by 7 bases and J by 0 bases, leaving 21 bases between them. From germline, CDR1 is SNHLY and CDR2 FYNNEI. The CDR3 extends over 17 amino acids.